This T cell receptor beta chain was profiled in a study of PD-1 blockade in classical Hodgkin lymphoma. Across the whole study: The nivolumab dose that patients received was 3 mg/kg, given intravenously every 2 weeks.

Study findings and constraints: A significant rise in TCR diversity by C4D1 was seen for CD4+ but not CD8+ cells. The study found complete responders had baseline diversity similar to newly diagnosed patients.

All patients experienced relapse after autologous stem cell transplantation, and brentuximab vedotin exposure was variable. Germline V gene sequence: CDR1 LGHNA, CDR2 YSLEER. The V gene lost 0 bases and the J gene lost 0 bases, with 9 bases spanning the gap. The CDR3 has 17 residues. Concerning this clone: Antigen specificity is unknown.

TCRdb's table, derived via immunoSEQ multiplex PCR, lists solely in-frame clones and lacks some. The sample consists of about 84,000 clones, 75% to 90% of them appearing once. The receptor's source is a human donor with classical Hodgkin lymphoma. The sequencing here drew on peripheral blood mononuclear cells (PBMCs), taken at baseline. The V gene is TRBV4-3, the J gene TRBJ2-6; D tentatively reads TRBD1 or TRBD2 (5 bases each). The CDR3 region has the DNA TGCGCCAGCAGCCAAGAGGGGGTAGCCTCTGGGGCCAACGTCCTGACTTTC. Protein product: CASSQEGVASGANVLTF.